The rows below give T cell receptor beta chains drawn from one sample of a study of T-cell reconstitution after alpha-beta-depleted transplantation in children. TCRdb independently ran MiXCR on the PCR reads; one entry per CDR3 protein. The data show a few hundred thousand distinct CDR3 sequences, with less than 15% seen just once and about 3.9% held by the top ten. The specimen was PBMCs, collected from the stem cell graft. These receptors were collected from a human donor who donated a stem cell graft to a child with Fanconi anemia. Each CDR3 is given with its conserved first and last residue. A D gene is named only where the DNA matches it firmly. Size is omitted from some rows. Given values are once, few, many or a class for expanded clones.

CDR3 DNA	CDR3 protein	CDR3 length	clone size	V gene	J gene	D gene
TGTGCCTGGAGTGATGGTGAATATAGCAATCAGCCCCAGCATTTT	CAWSDGEYSNQPQHF	15	few	TRBV30	TRBJ1-5	NA
TGTGCCAGCAGGGGATACACGGGATCGAACACCGGGGAGCTGTTTTTT	CASRGYTGSNTGELFF	16	many	TRBV3-1	TRBJ2-2	NA
TGTGCCAGCAGTGCTTCTGGACTGAACACTGAAGCTTTCTTT	CASSASGLNTEAFF	14	few	TRBV12-3/TRBV12-4	TRBJ1-1	NA
TGTGCCAGCTCACCACTGGGGCAGGGCTACACCGGGGAGCTGTTTTTT	CASSPLGQGYTGELFF	16	NA	TRBV18	TRBJ2-2	NA
TGTGCCAGCATTGGACAGGCAAACACTGAAGCTTTCTTT	CASIGQANTEAFF	13	few	TRBV19	TRBJ1-1	TRBD1
TGCAGCGTTGATGGGACCACGAACACCGGGGAGCTGTTTTTT	CSVDGTTNTGELFF	14	NA	TRBV29-1	TRBJ2-2	NA
TGTGCCAGCAGCGGACAAGCCCAGGGTTTCGACACTGAAGCTTTCTTT	CASSGQAQGFDTEAFF	16	many	TRBV9	TRBJ1-1	NA
TGTGCCTGGAGTGCCGCTAACGATCAGCCCCAGCATTTT	CAWSAANDQPQHF	13	NA	TRBV30	TRBJ1-5	NA
TGTGCCAGCAGCACGCCCACAGGGACGAGGATAGAAAAACTGTTTTTT	CASSTPTGTRIEKLFF	16	many	TRBV7-9	TRBJ1-4	NA
TGCGCCAGCAGCTTGGGCACGACTAGCGGCCGATACAATGAGCAGTTCTTC	CASSLGTTSGRYNEQFF	17	few	TRBV5-1	TRBJ2-1	TRBD2
TGTGCCAGCAGCTCGGGACTAGCGGCTAGCACAGATACGCAGTATTTT	CASSSGLAASTDTQYF	16	many	TRBV7-2	TRBJ2-3	TRBD2
TGTGCCAGCTCACCGGGGGGGATAGGGGTGAACACTGAAGCTTTCTTT	CASSPGGIGVNTEAFF	16	NA	TRBV18	TRBJ1-1	NA
TGTGCCAGCAGGAATCCGGTTTTTCATGGCTACACCTTC	CASRNPVFHGYTF	13	few	TRBV6-2/TRBV6-3	TRBJ1-2	NA
TGCGCCAGCAGCCAGGGACAGTTGATCTCCTACAATGAGCAGTTCTTC	CASSQGQLISYNEQFF	16	NA	TRBV5-1	TRBJ2-1	TRBD1
TGTGCCAGCAGCTGGGGGAGGAGGAACACCGGGGAGCTGTTTTTT	CASSWGRRNTGELFF	15	NA	TRBV11-3	TRBJ2-2	NA
TGTGCCATCAGTGAGTCCGCGGATAGCACAGATACGCAGTATTTT	CAISESADSTDTQYF	15	few	TRBV10-3	TRBJ2-3	NA
TGTGCCAGCAGTGGGGATCAGGGCAGGGCTTTCTTT	CASSGDQGRAFF	12	many	TRBV2	TRBJ1-1	NA
TGCAGTGCTAGGAAAGCGGGGGGGTACAATGAGCAGTTCTTC	CSARKAGGYNEQFF	14	few	TRBV20-1	TRBJ2-1	TRBD2
TGCGCCAGCAGCCAGGTCGACTTGGGACTCAGCTACAATGAGCAGTTCTTC	CASSQVDLGLSYNEQFF	17	many	TRBV4-1	TRBJ2-1	NA
TGTGCCAGCAGTTCCCCCGCGGCGCCGACGTACAATGAGCAGTTCTTC	CASSSPAAPTYNEQFF	16	NA	TRBV6-5	TRBJ2-1	NA
TGTGCCAGCAGCTTAGCAGGGAAGCTGTTTTTT	CASSLAGKLFF	11	few	TRBV5-5	TRBJ1-4	NA
TGCGCCAGCAGCCCGACAGTCCATCCCGGGGAGCTGTTTTTT	CASSPTVHPGELFF	14	NA	TRBV5-1	TRBJ2-2	NA
TGTGCCAGCTCACAAGGACGGAGCGGCACAGATACGCAGTATTTT	CASSQGRSGTDTQYF	15	few	TRBV18	TRBJ2-3	NA
TGTGCCACCAGTGTGTCAGGGAATCAGCCCCAGCATTTT	CATSVSGNQPQHF	13	NA	TRBV24-1	TRBJ1-5	NA
TGCAGCGTTGAGAACTCGGCAGATACGCAGTATTTT	CSVENSADTQYF	12	NA	TRBV29-1	TRBJ2-3	NA
TGTGCCACCCGAACCGGGCCATATCAGCCCCAGCATTTT	CATRTGPYQPQHF	13	NA	TRBV27	TRBJ1-5	NA
TGCAGCGTTGACCGGGACGTAGACTATGGCTACACCTTC	CSVDRDVDYGYTF	13	many	TRBV29-1	TRBJ1-2	NA
TGCAGTGCTGTTGGACAGGGAAATACAGATACGCAGTATTTT	CSAVGQGNTDTQYF	14	NA	TRBV20-1	TRBJ2-3	TRBD1
TGTGCCAGCAGCGGAAACAGGCGCCCCTACAATGAGCAGTTCTTC	CASSGNRRPYNEQFF	15	many	TRBV9	TRBJ2-1	NA
TGCAGTGCTTATTACCGGGACCCCTCTGGGGCCAACGTCCTGACTTTC	CSAYYRDPSGANVLTF	16	few	TRBV20-1	TRBJ2-6	NA
TGTGCCAGCAGTTACGATGGGGGTAGGCATCAGCCCCAGCATTTT	CASSYDGGRHQPQHF	15	NA	TRBV6-2/TRBV6-3	TRBJ1-5	NA
TGCGCCAGCAGCCACGACCTCCGACAGAACTTGCCCCAGCATTTT	CASSHDLRQNLPQHF	15	many	TRBV4-3	TRBJ1-5	NA
TGCGCCAGCAGCTCGGGACAGACCACAGATACGCAGTATTTT	CASSSGQTTDTQYF	14	few	TRBV5-1	TRBJ2-3	TRBD1
TGTGCCATCAGTGAGTCGTATATGAACACTGAAGCTTTCTTT	CAISESYMNTEAFF	14	few	TRBV10-3	TRBJ1-1	NA
TGCGCCAGCAGCCTAAGGGGACAGGTCCTCACAGATACGCAGTATTTT	CASSLRGQVLTDTQYF	16	NA	TRBV5-1	TRBJ2-3	TRBD1
TGTGCCAGCAGCCCCGGGACAAACCACTACGAGCAGTACTTC	CASSPGTNHYEQYF	14	many	TRBV4-2	TRBJ2-7	NA
TGTGCCATCAGTGAGCACTACCGGGACAGGGAGGTGAACACTGAAGCTTTCTTT	CAISEHYRDREVNTEAFF	18	few	TRBV10-3	TRBJ1-1	TRBD1
TGCGCCAGCAGCTTCAGGGACTTGAACACTGAAGCTTTCTTT	CASSFRDLNTEAFF	14	few	TRBV5-1	TRBJ1-1	NA
TGTGCCAGCACCACTAGCGGGGGGGCCGGAGAGACCCAGTACTTC	CASTTSGGAGETQYF	15	NA	TRBV3-1	TRBJ2-5	TRBD2
TGCGCCAGCAGCTCAGGGGGCGTGGACACTGAAGCTTTCTTT	CASSSGGVDTEAFF	14	few	TRBV5-1	TRBJ1-1	TRBD1
TGTGCCAGCAGTGGACAGTCAGGGGAGGGTGAAAAACTGTTTTTT	CASSGQSGEGEKLFF	15	many	TRBV25-1	TRBJ1-4	NA